The clone carrying this T cell receptor beta chain was seen more than once but under ten times. Its cognate antigen is unknown. This sample stems from a study of response to subunit inactivated influenza vaccine. TCRdb passed the RT-PCR reads through MiXCR, listing each CDR3 protein once. The sample shows roughly 460,000 distinct CDR3 sequences, about 10% of them seen only once. With V trimmed by 4 bases and J by 4 bases, 7 bases remained unmatched. Per the germline V gene, CDR1 is SGHRS and CDR2 is YFSETQ. This CDR3 comprises 15 residues. Overall study findings and caveats: The authors proposed limited new T cell recruitment per seasonal influenza vaccination.

This chain connects TRBV5-1 to TRBJ2-7; the match to TRBD2 covers 11 bases. The sample was PBMCs from blood, taken about 40 days after vaccination. This TCR derives from a man aged 45 to 65 who received an inactivated influenza vaccine. CDR3 in DNA: TGCGCCAGCAGCCTCCTTCCTAGCGGGAGGTACGAGCAGTACTTC. As protein: CASSLLPSGRYEQYF.